These 31 T cell receptor beta chains originate from one sample sequenced in a study of shared clonotypes between healthy human individuals. This table comes from immunoSEQ multiplex PCR, and its TCRdb copy is limited to in-frame clones, with some not included. The table includes over a million clones, roughly 95% detected once. Sequencing input: naive CD4+ T cells sorted from blood. Specified subset: CD45RA+ positively selected. Receptor source: a man aged 25-40 years in good health.

The chain is built from TRBV6-1 and TRBJ1-2, with 7 bases identical to TRBD1. There are 14 residues in the CDR3. From germline, CDR1 is MNHNS and CDR2 SASEGT. Losses at the gene ends were 6 bases for V and 3 bases for J; bases not matched to a gene: 7. The CDR3 DNA reads TGTGCCAGCAGGATTAGTGGGACAGACTATGGCTACACCTTC. Translation: CASRISGTDYGYTF.

The gene calls are TRBV10-1 and TRBJ1-5; D is undetermined. The CDR3 contains 13 residues. Trimming removed 6 bases from V and 0 bases from J, with 6 bases in between. Germline lookup yields CDR1 WNHNN and CDR2 SYGVQD (reference sequence). In DNA, the CDR3 is TGCGCCAGCAGCCTTGATAGCAATCAGCCCCAGCATTTT. Amino acids: CASSLDSNQPQHF.

This rearrangement joins TRBV30 to TRBJ1-1; 8 positions agree with TRBD1. Germline V gene lookup returns CDR1 GTSNPN and CDR2 SVGIG (reference sequence). Trimming removed 4 bases from V and 8 bases from J; junction bases left unmatched: 3. The CDR3 covers 11 residues. CDR3 loop: CAWTRDREAFF. The CDR3 DNA follows: TGTGCCTGGACCAGGGACAGGGAAGCTTTCTTT.

V gene TRBV28 combines with J gene TRBJ1-1; D is possibly TRBD1 (5 bases). Germline CDR1 is MDHEN and CDR2 is SYDVKM. The germline V and J ends were trimmed by 2 bases and 8 bases, with 21 bases remaining between them. The CDR3 covers 16 residues. The CDR3 nucleotides are TGTGCCAGCAGTTTAGTTGAGTTGGGGCCGCCAGGGGAAGCTTTCTTT. Protein product: CASSLVELGPPGEAFF.

The chain carries TRBV27 and TRBJ2-7, with D perhaps TRBD2 (5 bases). The CDR3 totals 16 residues. Trimming took 4 bases from V and 0 from J, leaving 16 bases between them. Germline V gene data show CDR1 as MNHEY and CDR2 as SMNVEV (reference sequence). The CDR3 spells CASSWARGPTSYEQYF. Written as DNA, the CDR3 is TGTGCCAGCAGTTGGGCCCGCGGGCCGACCTCCTACGAGCAGTACTTC.

The V and J genes are TRBV19 and TRBJ2-2; TRBD1 matches 7 bases. Trimming at V came to 2 bases and at J to 6 bases, leaving 3 bases not matched to a gene. Germline values: CDR1 LNHDA, CDR2 SQIVND (reference sequence). The CDR3 totals 14 residues. CDR3 nucleotides: TGTGCCAGTAGTATATCAACAGGGGCCGGGGAGCTGTTTTTT. It is translated as CASSISTGAGELFF.

The V call is TRBV10-1, the J call TRBJ2-1, with 7 bases lining up with TRBD2. Unmatched junction bases numbered 9, after V lost 3 bases and J lost 10 bases. The germline V gene has CDR1 WNHNN and CDR2 SYGVQD (reference sequence). The CDR3 has 14 amino acids. The CDR3 loop is CASSEGRPGGEQFF. CDR3 sequence (DNA): TGCGCCAGCAGTGAAGGCCGCCCGGGGGGAGAGCAGTTCTTC.

This chain connects TRBV29-1 to TRBJ2-5; 8 nucleotides agree with TRBD1. The J segment lost 7 bases and the V segment lost 7 bases, leaving 8 bases of the junction unmatched. Germline CDR1 reads SQVTM; CDR2 reads ANQGSEA. The CDR3 runs 12 residues. CDR3 sequence reads: CSALQGGRTQYF. CDR3 DNA: TGCAGCGCGCTACAGGGGGGAAGGACCCAGTACTTC.

The chain uses TRBV6-1 and TRBJ1-5; D unresolved. With 2 bases removed from V and 1 base from J, the gap between germline ends came to 6 bases. CDR3 size: 14 residues. CDR1 is MNHNS, CDR2 SASEGT, per germline. CDR3 sequence: CASSEIPSNQPQHF. As DNA, the CDR3 is TGTGCCAGCAGTGAAATCCCGAGCAATCAGCCCCAGCATTTT.

The chain employs TRBV7-6 and TRBJ2-1; no firm D call. V was trimmed by 2 bases and J by 0 bases, leaving 8 bases between them. This CDR3 region has 15 residues. CDR1 is SGHVS, CDR2 FNYEAQ, per germline. CDR3 nucleotide sequence: TGTGCCAGCAGCTTATTACCCGGCTCCTACAATGAGCAGTTCTTC. This translates into CASSLLPGSYNEQFF.

V and J are TRBV30 and TRBJ2-7; TRBD2 agrees at 9 bases. Germline CDR1 GTSNPN, CDR2 SVGIG (reference sequence). This CDR3 is 16 amino acids long. The CDR3 nucleotides are TGTGCGACTGGAGGGGGAGGCGGGAGGGCCCTCTACGAGCAGTACTTC. Protein product: CATGGGGGRALYEQYF.

The V call is TRBV7-2, the J call TRBJ1-5, with a weak D call TRBD1 (5 bases). Trimming took off 5 bases at V and 4 bases at J, with 9 bases between the two ends. CDR3 size: 13 residues. Germline V lookup: CDR1 SGHTA, CDR2 FQGNSA. The CDR3 nucleotides read TGTGCCAGCAGCCAGACAGATAATCAGCCCCAGCATTTT. Translating gives CASSQTDNQPQHF.

The chain uses TRBV7-8 and TRBJ2-3; the D is unclear. The germline V gene encodes CDR1 SGHVS and CDR2 FQNEAQ. Trimming removed 5 bases from V and 0 bases from J, with 9 bases in between. The CDR3 is 14 residues long. CDR3 sequence: CASSPPRSTDTQYF. For the CDR3, the DNA is TGTGCCAGCAGCCCGCCCAGAAGCACAGATACGCAGTATTTT.

The V and J genes are TRBV27 and TRBJ2-7; possibly TRBD2 for D (6 bases). The V gene lost 5 bases and the J gene lost 1 base, with 21 bases spanning the gap. From germline, CDR1 is MNHEY and CDR2 SMNVEV (reference sequence). This CDR3 comprises 17 residues. DNA for the CDR3: TGTGCCAGCAGTCCCTCCCGGGGGAGCGGTTCATCCTACGAGCAGTACTTC. Translation: CASSPSRGSGSSYEQYF.

The chain is built from TRBV28 and TRBJ2-3; D gene unclear. CDR1 and CDR2 from the germline V gene are MDHEN and SYDVKM. The CDR3 is 14 residues long. V gave up 7 bases and J gave up 5 bases, with 16 bases separating them. This CDR3 is CASNPIGAVDTQYF. The CDR3 nucleotides read TGTGCCAGCAATCCCATAGGCGCGGTAGATACGCAGTATTTT.

V and J are TRBV19 and TRBJ1-3; weak D call: TRBD1 (6 bases). V dropped 4 bases and J dropped 4 bases, with 8 bases sitting between them. Germline CDR1 LNHDA, CDR2 SQIVND (reference sequence). The CDR3 sequence is 13 residues long. CDR3 in DNA: TGTGCCAGTAGTACACAGGGAGGAAACACCATATATTTT. Translated: CASSTQGGNTIYF.

This clone appeared a few times. The gene calls are TRBV7-3 and TRBJ2-5; perhaps TRBD1 as D (7 bases). Germline V gene lookup returns CDR1 SGHTA and CDR2 FQGTGA. The CDR3 covers 15 residues. Trimming removed 1 base at V and 5 bases at J, with 14 bases between. In DNA, the CDR3 is TGTGCCAGCAGCTTAATGTCAGGGGGGAGCGAGACCCAGTACTTC. Protein product: CASSLMSGGSETQYF.

This clone was recorded once. This sample includes further DNA sequences coding for the same CDR3. The CDR3 is CASSLDSANTGELFF. CDR3 DNA sequence: TGCGCCAGCAGCTTAGACAGCGCTAACACCGGGGAGCTGTTTTTT. V usage is TRBV5-1 and J usage is TRBJ2-2; weak D call: TRBD1 (5 bases). Germline V gene lookup returns CDR1 SGHRS and CDR2 YFSETQ. The CDR3 runs 15 residues. With 2 bases removed from V and 2 bases from J, the gap between germline ends came to 10 bases.

This CDR3 is CASSFFREGLGNEQFF. CDR3 in DNA: TGTGCCAGCAGCTTCTTTCGGGAGGGGTTGGGGAATGAGCAGTTCTTC. The rearrangement links TRBV5-6 to TRBJ2-1; 8 positions agree with TRBD2. The V segment lost 2 bases and the J segment 7 bases; nucleotides outside the gene matches: 11. Per the germline V gene, CDR1 is SGHDT and CDR2 is YYEEEE. CDR3 size: 16 residues.

This chain connects TRBV2 to TRBJ2-1; D possibly corresponds to TRBD2 (6 bases). Trimming removed 6 bases at V and 6 bases at J, with 12 bases between. This CDR3 has 13 amino acids. The germline V gene encodes CDR1 SNHLY and CDR2 FYNNEI. CDR3 sequence (DNA): TGTGCCAGCAGGCGGGACTCCCTCAATGAGCAGTTCTTC. The encoded protein is CASRRDSLNEQFF.

This rearrangement joins TRBV4-1 to TRBJ1-3, with TRBD1 as a possible D gene (5 bases). Deletions cut 4 bases from V and 2 bases from J, with 12 bases between. Germline V gene sequence: CDR1 MGHRA, CDR2 YSYEKL. This CDR3 has 15 residues. CDR3 protein: CASSRGGGPGNTIYF. CDR3 nucleotides: TGCGCCAGCAGCCGGGGGGGAGGGCCTGGAAACACCATATATTTT.

This clone was seen more than once but under ten times. This chain connects TRBV6-6 to TRBJ2-1; 7 positions match TRBD2. The germline CDR1 and CDR2 sequences are MNHNY and SVGAGI (reference sequence). This CDR3 has 12 residues. The junction had 4 bases not matched to a gene; V was cut back by 6 bases and J by 8 bases. Here the CDR3 reads CASSWGRDEQFF. Written as DNA, the CDR3 is TGTGCCAGCAGCTGGGGGAGGGATGAGCAGTTCTTC.

There are a few counts of this clone. The genes are TRBV5-1 and TRBJ1-5, with TRBD1 matching over 7 bases. CDR1 SGHRS and CDR2 YFSETQ come from the germline V gene. The CDR3 spans 14 residues. The junction had 6 bases not matched to a gene; V was cut back by 2 bases and J by 7 bases. Written as DNA, the CDR3 is TGCGCCAGCAGCTTAGGGGGCTTCGGGCAGCCCCAGCATTTT. It translates to CASSLGGFGQPQHF. Looking up the rest from reference TRBV5-1 and TRBJ1-5 gives the full variable domain: KAGVTQTPRYLIKTRGQQVTLSCSPISGHRSVSWYQQTPGQGLQFLFEYFSETQRNKGNFPGRFSGRQFSNSRSEMNVSTLELGDSALYLCASSLGGFGQPQHFGDGTRLSIL.

The chain recombines TRBV28 with TRBJ1-1; TRBD1 agrees at 8 bases. V lost 3 bases to trimming and J lost 8 bases; unmatched junction nucleotides: 5. Germline-derived CDR1 and CDR2 are MDHEN and SYDVKM. This CDR3 spans 13 amino acids. The CDR3 region is CASSLDQGAEAFF. In DNA, the CDR3 is TGTGCCAGCAGTTTGGACCAGGGGGCGGAAGCTTTCTTT.

With respect to this clone: The sample carries other DNA sequences with the same CDR3. The V and J genes are TRBV15 and TRBJ2-5, with TRBD2 identical over 8 bases. The junction had 5 bases not matched to a gene; V was cut back by 8 bases and J by 3 bases. CDR3 size: 13 residues. Germline assignment: CDR1 LNHNV and CDR2 YYDKDF (reference sequence). CDR3 amino acids: CATSTGGEETQYF. CDR3 coding DNA: TGTGCCACCTCCACGGGAGGGGAAGAGACCCAGTACTTC.

The CDR3 loop is CASSTIEGGYTEAFF. DNA of the CDR3: TGTGCCAGCAGCACTATAGAAGGGGGCTACACTGAAGCTTTCTTT. The chain is built from TRBV27 and TRBJ1-1; 7 bases match TRBD1. V was clipped by 6 bases and J by 3 bases; unmatched bases: 10. From germline, CDR1 is MNHEY and CDR2 SMNVEV (reference sequence). CDR3 length: 15 amino acids.

The V and J genes are TRBV5-1 and TRBJ2-1, with TRBD2 matching over 9 bases. The germline CDR1 and CDR2 sequences are SGHRS and YFSETQ. The CDR3 runs to 15 residues. J lost 1 base, V lost 4 bases, and 3 bases had no gene match. The CDR3 region has the DNA TGCGCCAGCAGCACCGGACTAGCGTCCTACAATGAGCAGTTCTTC. Protein sequence: CASSTGLASYNEQFF.

This clone appeared once. This chain uses TRBV14 with TRBJ2-1; tentatively, D is TRBD2 (5 bases). Germline V gives CDR1 SGHDN, CDR2 FVKESK. This CDR3 is built from 16 residues. Deletions cut 2 bases from V and 9 bases from J, with 20 bases between. CDR3 DNA: TGTGCCAGCAGCCAAACCGGCGGGTCGACGGGGTCTGAGCAGTTCTTC. Translating gives CASSQTGGSTGSEQFF.

The rearrangement links TRBV4-3 to TRBJ2-3; TRBD2 agrees at 12 bases. Unmatched junction bases numbered 5, after V lost 1 base and J lost 3 bases. The CDR3 has 17 amino acids. In germline, CDR1 is LGHNA, CDR2 YSLEER. The CDR3 loop reads CASSQATSGSGTDTQYF. The CDR3 DNA reads TGCGCCAGCAGCCAAGCGACTAGCGGGAGTGGAACAGATACGCAGTATTTT.

The V call is TRBV7-3, the J call TRBJ2-1; 8 nucleotides align to TRBD1. Germline V lookup: CDR1 SGHTA, CDR2 FQGTGA. This CDR3 contains 13 residues. V shed 3 bases, J shed 10 bases, and the junction held 5 bases outside the gene matches. The DNA of the CDR3 is TGTGCCAGCAGCTTTGACCAGGGGGCCGAGCAGTTCTTC. Protein sequence: CASSFDQGAEQFF.

Worth noting for this clone: This sample includes further DNA sequences coding for the same CDR3. In nucleotides, the CDR3 is TGTGCCAGCCGGGACCGTAACTATGGCTACACCTTC. This sequence encodes CASRDRNYGYTF. This chain joins TRBV2 and TRBJ1-2; D may be TRBD1 (5 bases). The V end lost 8 bases, the J end lost 1 base, and 8 bases lay between the germline ends. Germline assignment: CDR1 SNHLY and CDR2 FYNNEI. The CDR3 is made up of 12 amino acids.